This TCR beta chain was captured by sequencing in a study of T-cell memory formation after mild COVID-19. Study overall: TCR clusters were mostly confined to one donor each.

The CDR3 runs 15 residues. Germline V gene sequence: CDR1 MNHEY, CDR2 SMNVEV (reference sequence). V lost 6 bases and J lost 0; bases outside the gene matches: 3. Remarks on this clonotype: The target antigen is unknown.

Constant-segment primers and 5'RACE yielded cDNA libraries for TCR alpha and TCR beta, each carrying sample barcodes and UMIs. TCRdb used MiXCR to reprocess the 5' RACE reads, holding one entry per CDR3 protein. Of just under 550,000 distinct CDR3 sequences in the sample, 20% were seen once. The study, taken as a whole, reports: The study found contracting CD4+ clones mainly in CM and EM and contracting CD8+ clones in EMRA. Pre-infection memory already had some responding clones, implying cross-reactive memory joined.

The origin of this receptor is an adult woman who had mild COVID-19 (a few samples of this study predate the infection). Cell type and time point are not known. The material sequenced was PBMCs or a T cell subset sorted from them (not recorded which). This chain uses TRBV27 with TRBJ2-4, with 9 bases identical to TRBD1. CDR3 loop: CASREQGAAKNIQYF. The CDR3 region has the DNA TGTGCCAGCAGAGAACAGGGGGCAGCCAAAAACATTCAGTACTTC.